The clone carrying this T cell receptor beta chain was counted ten times or more. Described time point: longitudinal time-point 1 (baseline). This entry comes from a study of neurological immune-mediated disorders. TCRdb called the 5' RACE reads again in MiXCR, with one record for every CDR3 protein. Among 64,000 or so distinct CDR3 sequences listed, 10% were seen once. CDR1 is SGHDT, CDR2 YYEEEE, per germline. Trimming removed 0 bases from V and 3 bases from J, with 13 bases in between. The CDR3 sequence is 16 residues long. Sequencing was done on a sample of PBMCs. This sequence joins TRBV5-6 and TRBJ2-1; D unclear. The source is a man aged 30 to 39 in good health. Written as DNA, the CDR3 is TGTGCCAGCAGCTTGGCGTCTAAGTCCTTCTACAATGAGCAGTTCTTC. It specifies CASSLASKSFYNEQFF.